The subject of this entry is one T cell receptor beta chain. Its matching antigen is unknown. Trimming shortened V by 0 bases and J by 0 bases, and 13 bases separated the two germline ends. CDR1 and CDR2 (germline): SGHKS, YYEKEE (reference sequence). The CDR3 length is 18 residues. This record comes from a study of blood T cells in healthy people across ages. Findings and limits, study-wide: Per-million-T-cell TCR beta diversity fell roughly linearly with age.

A second about 6 to 12 cycle PCR used barcoded and J-beta primers. Every sample gave at least 2.5 million paired-end reads containing CDR3. From the 5' RACE reads, TCRdb called clonotypes with MiXCR, one entry per CDR3 protein. The table lists some 800,000 distinct CDR3 sequences, 40% to 50% of them singletons, with roughly 18% in the top ten. The receptor was derived from a man aged 55 to 70 in good health. Sequenced sample: blood. V gene TRBV5-5 combines with J gene TRBJ1-6; D gene uncertain. As DNA, the CDR3 is TGTGCCAGCAGCTTGGTGACGATTGGGAGCTCCTATAATTCACCCCTCCACTTT. Translation: CASSLVTIGSSYNSPLHF.